The clone carrying this T cell receptor beta chain was counted ten times or more. The sample originates from a study of T cells of healthy individuals. TCRdb fed the 5' RACE reads into MiXCR, producing one record per CDR3 protein. The sample shows some 82,000 distinct CDR3 sequences, 5% of them seen only once. CDR1 and CDR2 from the germline V gene are SGHDT and YYEEEE. V lost 2 bases to trimming and J lost 2 bases, with 18 bases between them. The CDR3 totals 17 residues. This clonotype was sampled from a female donor in good health. The chain has TRBV5-6 and TRBJ2-3; TRBD2 might be the D (5 bases). This CDR3 is CASSFSGWSGYTDTQYF. CDR3 nucleotides: TGTGCCAGCAGCTTCTCTGGATGGAGCGGTTACACAGATACGCAGTATTTT.